The present T cell receptor beta chain was sequenced within a study of OX40 agonist ivuxolimab in advanced cancers. The CDR3 covers 15 residues. Germline V lookup: CDR1 LNHDA, CDR2 SQIVND (reference sequence). Trimming removed 6 bases from V and 0 bases from J, with 9 bases in between. Assay: immunoSEQ multiplex PCR; the TCRdb copy retains only in-frame clones and omits some. Here the sample spans 85,000 to 90,000 clones, 80% to 95% being singletons. The sample in question was CD4+ or CD8+ T cells sorted from blood, obtained in a trial of the OX40 agonist ivuxolimab. The chain has TRBV19 and TRBJ2-6, with TRBD1 as a possible D gene (6 bases). The clonotype comes from an adult with an advanced solid tumor such as melanoma, head and neck, liver or kidney cancer. As DNA, the CDR3 is TGTGCCAGTAGGACAGGTAACTCTGGGGCCAACGTCCTGACTTTC. Its translation: CASRTGNSGANVLTF.